The rows below give T cell receptor beta chains drawn from one sample of a study of blood T cells in healthy people across ages. TCRdb ran MiXCR on the 5' RACE reads and lists one entry per CDR3 protein. The sample has about 1.1 million distinct CDR3 sequences, around two fifths seen once; the top ten hold about 12%. Sequencing was done on a sample of blood. The receptors stem from a man between 18 and 35 years old in good health. CDR3s leave out the opening cysteine and the closing phenylalanine or tryptophan. Fields, in order: J gene, V gene, CDR3 protein.

j_call: TRBJ2-7; v_call: TRBV29-1; cdr3_aa: SVKSSYEQY
j_call: TRBJ2-1; v_call: TRBV20-1; cdr3_aa: SARDKFRLASSNEQF
j_call: TRBJ1-1; v_call: TRBV4-1; cdr3_aa: ASTQSPHTEAF
j_call: TRBJ1-2; v_call: TRBV12-3/TRBV12-4; cdr3_aa: ASTLRVGGYT
j_call: TRBJ2-3; v_call: TRBV4-3; cdr3_aa: ASSTRHERGPFDTQY
j_call: TRBJ2-7; v_call: TRBV7-2; cdr3_aa: ASSLAGKPYEQY
j_call: -; v_call: TRBV6-2/TRBV6-3; cdr3_aa: ASSWTSYEQY
j_call: TRBJ1-1; v_call: TRBV3-1; cdr3_aa: ASSPGQYDMNTEAF
j_call: TRBJ2-1; v_call: TRBV27; cdr3_aa: ASRPLTTDNEQF
j_call: TRBJ2-5; v_call: TRBV6-2/TRBV6-3; cdr3_aa: ASNSRTTIQETQY
j_call: TRBJ2-1; v_call: TRBV4-3; cdr3_aa: ASSHLSRPDNEQF
j_call: TRBJ1-5; v_call: TRBV20-1; cdr3_aa: SARDRTVGQPQH
j_call: TRBJ1-5; v_call: TRBV27; cdr3_aa: ASSLGGRYQPQH
j_call: TRBJ1-2; v_call: TRBV7-2; cdr3_aa: ASSPAWQGHGYT
j_call: TRBJ1-2; v_call: TRBV6-1; cdr3_aa: ASSDNRDRGYGYT
j_call: TRBJ2-1; v_call: TRBV19; cdr3_aa: ASSMDRDEQF
j_call: TRBJ2-7; v_call: TRBV12-3/TRBV12-4; cdr3_aa: ASSFRGYEQY
j_call: TRBJ1-1; v_call: TRBV4-1; cdr3_aa: ASSQEGQGARNTEAF
j_call: TRBJ1-5; v_call: TRBV20-1; cdr3_aa: SARRRAQRNQPQH
j_call: TRBJ1-5; v_call: TRBV3-1; cdr3_aa: ASSAQGANQPQH
j_call: TRBJ2-3; v_call: TRBV19; cdr3_aa: ATRGDTQY
j_call: TRBJ1-2; v_call: TRBV6-6; cdr3_aa: ASSYFSGGSNYGYT
j_call: TRBJ2-7; v_call: TRBV29-1; cdr3_aa: SVGRDKSTNEQY
j_call: TRBJ1-1; v_call: TRBV4-2; cdr3_aa: ASSQGAGLAF
j_call: TRBJ2-1; v_call: TRBV9; cdr3_aa: ASSSTGGNEQF